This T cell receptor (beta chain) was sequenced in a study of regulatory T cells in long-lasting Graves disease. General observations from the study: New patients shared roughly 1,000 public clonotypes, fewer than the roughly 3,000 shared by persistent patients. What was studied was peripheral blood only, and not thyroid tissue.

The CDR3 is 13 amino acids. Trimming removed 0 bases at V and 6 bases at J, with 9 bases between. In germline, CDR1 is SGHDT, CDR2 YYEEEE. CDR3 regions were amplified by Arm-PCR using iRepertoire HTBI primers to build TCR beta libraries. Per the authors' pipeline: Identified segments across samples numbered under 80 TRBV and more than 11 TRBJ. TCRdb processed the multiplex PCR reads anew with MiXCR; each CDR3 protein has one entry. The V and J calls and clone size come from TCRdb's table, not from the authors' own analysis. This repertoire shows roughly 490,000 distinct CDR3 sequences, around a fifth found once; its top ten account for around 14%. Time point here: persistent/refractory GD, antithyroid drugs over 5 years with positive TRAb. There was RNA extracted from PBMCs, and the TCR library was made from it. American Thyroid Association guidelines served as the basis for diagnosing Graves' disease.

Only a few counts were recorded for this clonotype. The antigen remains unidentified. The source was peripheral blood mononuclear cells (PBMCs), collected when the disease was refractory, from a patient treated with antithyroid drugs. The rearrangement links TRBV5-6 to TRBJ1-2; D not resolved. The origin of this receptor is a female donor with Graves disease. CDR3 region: CASSLEFQDGYTF. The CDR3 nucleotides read TGTGCCAGCAGCTTGGAATTCCAGGATGGCTACACCTTC.